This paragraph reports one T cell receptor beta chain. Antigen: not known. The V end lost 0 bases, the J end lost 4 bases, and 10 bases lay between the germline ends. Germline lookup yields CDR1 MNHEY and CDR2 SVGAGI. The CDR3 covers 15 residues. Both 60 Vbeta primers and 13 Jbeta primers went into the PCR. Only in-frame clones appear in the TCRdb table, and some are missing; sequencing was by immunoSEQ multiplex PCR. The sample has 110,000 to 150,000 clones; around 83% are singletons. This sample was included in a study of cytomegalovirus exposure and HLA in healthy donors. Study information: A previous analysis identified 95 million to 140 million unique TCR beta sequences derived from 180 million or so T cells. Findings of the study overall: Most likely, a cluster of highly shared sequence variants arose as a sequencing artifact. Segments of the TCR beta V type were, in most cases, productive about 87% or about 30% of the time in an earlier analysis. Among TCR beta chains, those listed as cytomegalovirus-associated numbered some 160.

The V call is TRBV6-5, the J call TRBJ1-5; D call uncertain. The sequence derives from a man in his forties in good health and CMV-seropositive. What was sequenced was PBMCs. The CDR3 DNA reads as TGTGCCAGCAGTTACTCGAACAGATTTAATCAGCCCCAGCATTTT. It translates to CASSYSNRFNQPQHF.